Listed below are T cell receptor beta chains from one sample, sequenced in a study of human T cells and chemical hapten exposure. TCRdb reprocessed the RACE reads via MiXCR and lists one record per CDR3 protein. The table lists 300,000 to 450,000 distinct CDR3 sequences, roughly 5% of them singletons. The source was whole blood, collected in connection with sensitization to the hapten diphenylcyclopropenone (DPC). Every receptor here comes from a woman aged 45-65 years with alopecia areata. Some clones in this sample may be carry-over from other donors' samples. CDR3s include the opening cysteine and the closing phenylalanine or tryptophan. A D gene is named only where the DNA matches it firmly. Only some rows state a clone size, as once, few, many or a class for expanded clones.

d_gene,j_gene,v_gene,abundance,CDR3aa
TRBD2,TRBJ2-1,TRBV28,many,CAAGDGSWNEQFF
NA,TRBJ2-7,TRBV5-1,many,CASSLAPAFSYEQYF
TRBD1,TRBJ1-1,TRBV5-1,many,CASRGQGVTEAFF
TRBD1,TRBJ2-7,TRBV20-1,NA,CSARRTGFYEQYF
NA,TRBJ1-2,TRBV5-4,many,CASSLQGREGYTF
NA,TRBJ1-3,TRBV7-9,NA,CALPAPRRDTIYF
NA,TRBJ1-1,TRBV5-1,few,CASGQYESTEAFF
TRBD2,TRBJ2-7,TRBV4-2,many,CASSPPSGRACEQYF
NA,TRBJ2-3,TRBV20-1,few,CSARDYERVGTDTQYF
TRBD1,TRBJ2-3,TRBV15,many,CATSSRTGEGDTQYF
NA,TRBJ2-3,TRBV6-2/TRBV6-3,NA,CASSYLGDTQYF
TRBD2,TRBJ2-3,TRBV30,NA,CAWSPLAGGPHTQYF
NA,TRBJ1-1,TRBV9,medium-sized,CASSVGVGWGTEAFF
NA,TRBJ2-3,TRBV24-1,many,CATSDFTDTQYF
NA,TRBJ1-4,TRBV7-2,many,CASSLFRGAGNEKLFF
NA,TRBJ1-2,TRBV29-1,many,CSVESLDSSYGYTF
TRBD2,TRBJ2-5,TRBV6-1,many,CASSDIPGTSGGGTQYF
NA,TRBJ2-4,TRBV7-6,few,CASSAGFTGNIQYF
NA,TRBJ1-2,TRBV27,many,CASSYSGRSYGYTF
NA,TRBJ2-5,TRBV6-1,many,CASGDLQETQYF
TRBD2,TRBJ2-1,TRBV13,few,CASSRGSDEQFF
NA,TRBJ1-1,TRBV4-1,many,CASSFERGTEAFF
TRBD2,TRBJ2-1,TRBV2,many,CASRDTSGGRNEQFF
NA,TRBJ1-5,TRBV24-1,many,CATSRTDNQPQHF
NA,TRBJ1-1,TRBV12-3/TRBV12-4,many,CASRGLDTEAFF
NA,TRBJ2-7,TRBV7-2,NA,CASSLAYYEQYF
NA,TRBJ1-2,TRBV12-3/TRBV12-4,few,CASSFPGVDYGYTF
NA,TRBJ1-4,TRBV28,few,CASSLGGPSNEKLFF
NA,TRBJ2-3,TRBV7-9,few,CASSPRRGGQESRTQYF
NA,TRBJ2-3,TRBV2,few,CASTEKVTDTQYF
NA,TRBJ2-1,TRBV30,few,CALIQDVPRYNEQFF
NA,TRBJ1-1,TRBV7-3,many,CASSLSGSNTEAFF
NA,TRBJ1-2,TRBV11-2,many,CASSLDNGYGYTF
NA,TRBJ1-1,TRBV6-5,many,CASMDTEAFF
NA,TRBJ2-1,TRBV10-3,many,CAASSTENNEQFF
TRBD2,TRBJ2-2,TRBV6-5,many,CASSRPGLASTGELFF
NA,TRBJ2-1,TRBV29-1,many,CSANVSPSYNEQFF
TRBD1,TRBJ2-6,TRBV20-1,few,CSAGGQGRANVLTF
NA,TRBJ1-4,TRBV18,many,CASSPPGRIGEKLFF
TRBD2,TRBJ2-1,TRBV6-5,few,CASSYGTSRSNEQFF
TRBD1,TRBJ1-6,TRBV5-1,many,CASSLDGTVYNSPLHF
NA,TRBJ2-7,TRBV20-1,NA,CSGNGLAHSYEQYF
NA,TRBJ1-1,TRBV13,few,CASSLGSGAGAEAFF
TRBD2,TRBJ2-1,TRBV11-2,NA,CASSLSGRGLNEQFF
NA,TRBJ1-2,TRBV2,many,CASRAGLEGYTF
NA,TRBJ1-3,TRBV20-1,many,CSASPRSSGNTIYF
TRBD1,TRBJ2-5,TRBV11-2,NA,CASSFGQGYQETQYF
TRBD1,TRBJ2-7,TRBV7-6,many,CASSVGTGFTYEQYF
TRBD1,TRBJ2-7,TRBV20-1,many,CSAITGTAPYEQYF
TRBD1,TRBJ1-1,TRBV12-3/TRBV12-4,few,CASSLGTGFAEAFF
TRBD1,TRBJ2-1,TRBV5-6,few,CASSTGTGNNEQFF
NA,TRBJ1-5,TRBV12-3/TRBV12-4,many,CASSLTGSNQPQHF